These T cell receptor beta chains were read from a single sample in a study of blood T cell repertoires in COVID-19. The method was immunoSEQ multiplex PCR; TCRdb's version includes in-frame clones alone and lacks a portion of them. The profile shows some 28,000 clones, nearly 90% of them singletons. Sequencing used peripheral blood. These receptors were collected from a human donor in a cohort sampled during active COVID-19. Both conserved end residues are part of each CDR3. D genes are given only for firm matches. Only some rows state a clone size, as once, few, many or a class for expanded clones.

TRBV19,TRBD2,TRBJ2-1,.,TGTGCCAGTAGCTACGGGGTAGCGGGAGGCGATGAGCAGTTCTTC,CASSYGVAGGDEQFF
TRBV6-6,.,TRBJ2-7,.,TGTGCCAGCAGCCAAACAGGGGGGGGCGACGAGCAGTACTTC,CASSQTGGGDEQYF
TRBV23-1,.,TRBJ2-3,.,TGCGCCAGCAGTCAATCGCGGCAACGCCCTAGCACAGATACGCAGTATTTT,CASSQSRQRPSTDTQYF
TRBV30,.,TRBJ1-1,once,TGTGCCTGGAGTGTGGGGCAGGGGAACACTGAAGCTTTCTTT,CAWSVGQGNTEAFF
TRBV3-1/TRBV3-2,.,TRBJ1-2,once,TGTGCCAGCAGCCACCTCTATGGCTACACCTTC,CASSHLYGYTF
TRBV27,TRBD2,TRBJ2-1,.,TGTGCCAGCAGGCCCGGGACTAGTGGGTTATACAATGAGCAGTTCTTC,CASRPGTSGLYNEQFF
TRBV4-1,TRBD1,TRBJ1-1,.,TGCGCCAGCAGCCAAGAAATAGGGACAGGGAGGACCATGAACACTGAAGCTTTCTTT,CASSQEIGTGRTMNTEAFF
TRBV11-2,.,TRBJ1-3,.,TGTGCCAGCAGCTTCGAGAATGGAAACACCATATATTTT,CASSFENGNTIYF
TRBV5-1,.,TRBJ1-1,.,TGCGCCAGCAGTCGCGAGGGAGTGAACACTGAAGCTTTCTTT,CASSREGVNTEAFF
TRBV7-2,.,TRBJ2-2,.,TGTGCCAGCAGCACGCCGACTAACGGGGAGCTGTTTTTT,CASSTPTNGELFF
TRBV29-1,.,TRBJ1-2,.,TGCAGCGCCAAAAAGGACACCTATGGCTACACCTTC,CSAKKDTYGYTF
TRBV11-3,TRBD2,TRBJ2-5,.,TGTGCCAGCAGCTCTTCTAGCGGGGAGACCCAGTACTTC,CASSSSSGETQYF
TRBV5-6,TRBD2,TRBJ2-5,.,TGTGCCAGCAGCCCGCCGGGGGGAACAGAGACCCAGTACTTC,CASSPPGGTETQYF
TRBV7-9,.,TRBJ1-1,.,TGTGCCAGCAGCTTACAAAGCGGGAACACTGAAGCTTTCTTT,CASSLQSGNTEAFF
TRBV16,TRBD2,TRBJ2-1,.,TGTGCCAGCAGCCAATGGTTTAGGAGCGGGAGGGCCTCCAGTTTCTATGAGCAGTTCTTC,CASSQWFRSGRASSFYEQFF
TRBV27,.,TRBJ2-5,.,TGTGCCAGCAGCGAAGGTCTAGCAATCCAAGAGACCCAGTACTTC,CASSEGLAIQETQYF
TRBV5-1,.,TRBJ1-3,.,TGCGCCAGCAGCCGCGGTTTTGGCGAGTCTGGAAACACCATATATTTT,CASSRGFGESGNTIYF
TRBV7-5,.,TRBJ2-1,.,TGTGCCAGAAGCCCGCAGGGTTCCCCGGGACTAGTAAAAATTGGGGGGGACGAGCAGTTCTTC,CARSPQGSPGLVKIGGDEQFF
TRBV2,.,TRBJ1-1,.,TGTGCCAGCAGTGAATCGGGGGATGTAGCTTTCTTT,CASSESGDVAFF
TRBV27,.,TRBJ1-2,.,TGTGCCAGCTCCCAGAGCGGGGCAGGGGGCTACACCTTC,CASSQSGAGGYTF
TRBV5-8,TRBD1,TRBJ1-6,.,TGTGCCAGCAGCTTGCGTGACAGGGATAATTCACCCCTCCACTTT,CASSLRDRDNSPLHF
TRBV5-4,TRBD1,TRBJ1-1,.,TGTGCCAGCAGCTTAAGACAGGGCGGATTGGGCGTCTTT,CASSLRQGGLGVF
TRBV6-1,TRBD1,TRBJ1-2,.,TGTGCCAGCAGTGATCAACCGGGACAGAGCCTCTATGGCTACACCTTC,CASSDQPGQSLYGYTF
TRBV7-9,.,TRBJ2-1,.,TGTGCCAGCAGCTTAAACCAGGGCGGGCAGTTCTTC,CASSLNQGGQFF
TRBV7-9,.,TRBJ1-1,.,TGTGCCAGCAGCTTAGGAGAAGTGAACACTGAAGCTTTCTTT,CASSLGEVNTEAFF
TRBV5-1,.,TRBJ2-3,.,TGCGCCAGCAGCTTAACAGACACAGATACGCAGTATTTT,CASSLTDTDTQYF
TRBV4-1,.,TRBJ1-2,.,TGCGCCAGCAGCCAAGATTGGGTTCAGGGGATCTTAGCCTATGGCTACACCTTC,CASSQDWVQGILAYGYTF
TRBV19,.,TRBJ2-1,.,TGTGCCAGTAGTATAGTAGGAGGGACCAATGAGCAGTTCTTC,CASSIVGGTNEQFF
TRBV11-2,TRBD1,TRBJ1-2,.,TGTGCCAGCAGCTCCCACAGGGGTACTATCTATGGCTACACCTTC,CASSSHRGTIYGYTF
TRBV27,.,TRBJ1-5,.,TGTGCCAGCAGTTCTCTGACGGGTAATCAGCCCCAGCATTTT,CASSSLTGNQPQHF
TRBV18,TRBD1,TRBJ2-7,.,TGTGCCAGCTCACCCGGACAGGGGGCAGACGCCGAGCAGTACTTC,CASSPGQGADAEQYF
TRBV2,.,TRBJ1-5,.,TGTGCCAGCTCAACGGGGGGAGGGGGCAATCAGCCCCAGCATTTT,CASSTGGGGNQPQHF
TRBV6-5,.,TRBJ2-3,few,TGTGCCAGCAGCAGGGATTTTAGCACAGATACGCAGTATTTT,CASSRDFSTDTQYF
TRBV25-1,TRBD1,TRBJ1-4,.,TGTGCCAGCAGTGATCGGACAGGGGTTTGGGAAAAACTGTTTTTT,CASSDRTGVWEKLFF
TRBV9,TRBD2,TRBJ2-1,.,TGTGCCAGCAGCGTAGAAGGGACTAGCGGGTACAATGAGCAGTTCTTC,CASSVEGTSGYNEQFF
TRBV24-1,TRBD2,TRBJ2-1,once,TGTGCCACCAGCCCATCTAGCGGGAGAAAAGGGAGCTCCTACAATGAGCAGTTCTTC,CATSPSSGRKGSSYNEQFF
TRBV10-3,.,TRBJ2-3,.,TGTGCCATCACCGACGAGGCGGGTGTTACGCAGTATTTT,CAITDEAGVTQYF
TRBV5-1,TRBD2,TRBJ2-3,.,TGCGCCAGCAGCTTGGCCGCGGTGGTAGCGGGGGCCCCAAGCACAGATACGCAGTATTTT,CASSLAAVVAGAPSTDTQYF
TRBV19,.,TRBJ1-5,few,TGTGCTGTCAGACAGGCTAGCAATCAGCCCCAGCATTTT,CAVRQASNQPQHF
TRBV6-1,TRBD1,TRBJ1-2,.,TGTGCCAGCAGTGAAGCGGGACAGGGGATCTATGGCTACACCTTC,CASSEAGQGIYGYTF
TRBV2,.,TRBJ1-5,.,TGTGCCAGCACCACCGGGAGCAATCAGCCCCAGCATTTT,CASTTGSNQPQHF
TRBV18,TRBD2,TRBJ2-7,.,TGTGCCAGCTCACCGGATCGGGCTAGCGGGAGGATATACGAGCAGTACTTC,CASSPDRASGRIYEQYF
TRBV19,.,TRBJ2-7,once,TGTGCCAGTAGTAACGGGGGGACACAGACCTACGAGCAGTACTTC,CASSNGGTQTYEQYF
TRBV5-4,.,TRBJ1-6,.,TGTGCCAGCAGCTCAGGACAGACCTTTAATTCACCCCTCCACTTT,CASSSGQTFNSPLHF
TRBV6-6,.,TRBJ2-7,few,TGTGCCAGCAGTTACTCGAGTATCTCCTACGAGCAGTACTTC,CASSYSSISYEQYF